The clone carrying this T cell receptor (beta chain) came up once. The antigen is undetermined. V shed 5 bases and J shed 4 bases, with 14 bases lying between them. In germline, CDR1 is GTSNPN, CDR2 SVGIG (reference sequence). There are 13 residues in the CDR3. Expressed TCRB transcripts were sequenced after all isolated RNA was converted to cDNA. The average read count of naive, central memory and regulatory T cell samples was some 3.9 million. The data were produced by immunoSEQ multiplex PCR, yet TCRdb's version contains in-frame clones alone and is incomplete. Among hundreds of thousands of clones listed, around 30% were seen once. CD45RO/CCR7/CD25/CD127/CD95/CD27 staining was used to isolate CD4+ naive, central memory, regulatory and stem cell-like memory cells by sorting. Purity above 95% was achieved in all sorted populations. This entry belongs to a study of beta chain features in type 1 diabetes.

Study results and caveats: Moderate yet significant TCRB CDR3 shortening was seen in Type 1 diabetes patients in all four CD4+ subsets.

This sequence originates from a man aged 18 to 30 in good health. Sequences were obtained from naive CD4+ T cells from blood. This sequence joins TRBV30 and TRBJ1-2; D may be TRBD1 (6 bases). The CDR3 bases are TGTGCCTGGGAACGAACAGGGTCCTATGGCTACACCTTC. Protein product: CAWERTGSYGYTF.